This TCR beta chain comes out of a study of cytomegalovirus exposure and HLA in healthy donors. Generated by immunoSEQ multiplex PCR, the TCRdb table keeps only in-frame clones and is missing some. Found here are about 120,000 clones, roughly 90% of them singletons; the top ten hold about 6%. CDR3 length: 15 amino acids. J was trimmed by 3 bases and V by 2 bases; bases with no gene match: 4. CDR1 and CDR2 (germline): KGHSH, LQKENI. This clonotype was obtained from a woman younger than 30 in good health and CMV-seropositive. Specimen: PBMCs. The gene calls are TRBV18 and TRBJ2-7, with 10 bases matching TRBD2. The DNA of the CDR3 is TGTGCCAGCTCACCAGGCGCTAGCGGGGGCTACGAGCAGTACTTC. Protein product: CASSPGASGGYEQYF.